Listed here are 24 T cell receptor beta chains from one sample, sequenced in a study of T-cell reconstitution after alpha-beta-depleted transplantation in children. As it was prepared, the TCRbeta library received unique molecular identifiers. MiXCR, applied by TCRdb to the PCR reads, yields one record per CDR3 protein. The data show 500,000 to 750,000 distinct CDR3 sequences, more than 20% seen once. The sequencing used PBMCs, collected before TCRalphabeta/CD19-depleted stem cell transplant. All receptors come from a boy under two years old with Wiskott-Aldrich syndrome, due to receive a stem cell transplant.

This clonotype was picked up a small number of times. This chain uses TRBV12-3 or TRBV12-4 with TRBJ1-6; possible D gene TRBD1, 5 bases. Trimming shortened V by 1 base and J by 10 bases, and 8 bases separated the two germline ends. CDR3 length: 13 amino acids. In nucleotides, the CDR3 is TGTGCCAGCAGTTTAGGTCCAGGGTCACCCCTCCACTTT. It is translated as CASSLGPGSPLHF.

This clonotype was detected only a few times. The rearrangement uses TRBV28 and TRBJ2-7; D tentatively reads TRBD1 or TRBD2 (5 bases each). Trimming left V 5 bases short and J 2 bases short, with 10 bases between. In germline, CDR1 is MDHEN, CDR2 SYDVKM. The CDR3 is made up of 13 amino acids. CDR3 DNA: TGTGCCAGCAGTGGGGACGGTACCTACGAGCAGTACTTC. This sequence encodes CASSGDGTYEQYF. Complete variable domain (other parts from reference TRBV28 and TRBJ2-7): DVKVTQSSRYLVKRTGEKVFLECVQDMDHENMFWYRQDPGLGLRLIYFSYDVKMKEKGDIPEGYSVSREKKERFSLILESASTNQTSMYLCASSGDGTYEQYFGPGTRLTVT.

This sequence joins TRBV12-3 or TRBV12-4 and TRBJ2-1; no definite D call. Trimming cost V 5 bases and J 8 bases, with 13 bases left between them. The length of the CDR3 is 13 residues. The CDR3 nucleotides are TGTGCCAGCAGTCCCAATGGAGAGGATGAGCAGTTCTTC. Translating it yields CASSPNGEDEQFF.

The gene calls are TRBV29-1 and TRBJ1-2; TRBD1 agrees at 8 bases. CDR3 length equals 13 residues. V shed 6 bases and J 2 bases; nucleotides not matched to a gene: 5. Germline V gene sequence: CDR1 SQVTM, CDR2 ANQGSEA. The DNA of the CDR3 is TGCAGCGTCGACAGGGGAGAGAACTATGGCTACACCTTC. It codes for CSVDRGENYGYTF.

Only a few counts were recorded for this clonotype. This chain connects TRBV12-3 or TRBV12-4 to TRBJ2-5, with 12 bases matching TRBD2. There are 17 residues in the CDR3. The J segment lost 5 bases and the V segment lost 5 bases, leaving 12 bases of the junction unmatched. Written as DNA, the CDR3 is TGTGCCAGCAGTCTACTACCGACTAGCGGGAGTGGGGAGACCCAGTACTTC. Translating gives CASSLLPTSGSGETQYF.

The chain combines TRBV7-7 with TRBJ2-5; 9 bases are a match to TRBD2. Germline CDR1 reads SSHAT; CDR2 reads FNYEAQ (reference sequence). The CDR3 is 14 amino acids. The V segment lost 5 bases and the J segment 7 bases; nucleotides outside the gene matches: 8. CDR3 amino acids: CASSKGLAQGTQYF. CDR3 DNA sequence: TGTGCCAGCAGCAAAGGACTAGCGCAGGGGACCCAGTACTTC.

The gene calls are TRBV5-1 and TRBJ2-4; 11 bases are shared with TRBD2. The germline V gene has CDR1 SGHRS and CDR2 YFSETQ. The V and J ends lost 0 bases and 2 bases, in that order; junction bases with no gene match: 7. This CDR3 comprises 18 residues. CDR3 in DNA: TGCGCCAGCAGCTTGGGTAGCGGGAGGGCCTTGACCAAAAACATTCAGTACTTC. It codes for CASSLGSGRALTKNIQYF. Complete variable domain (other parts from reference TRBV5-1 and TRBJ2-4): KAGVTQTPRYLIKTRGQQVTLSCSPISGHRSVSWYQQTPGQGLQFLFEYFSETQRNKGNFPGRFSGRQFSNSRSEMNVSTLELGDSALYLCASSLGSGRALTKNIQYFGAGTRLSVL.

The chain uses TRBV6-1 and TRBJ2-2; maybe TRBD1 (6 bases). Trimming removed 6 bases at V and 7 bases at J, with 12 bases between. The germline CDR1 and CDR2 sequences are MNHNS and SASEGT. The CDR3 loop spans 13 amino acids. CDR3 in amino acids: CASSEQGLGELFF. The CDR3 coding sequence is TGTGCCAGCAGCGAACAGGGCCTCGGGGAGCTGTTTTTT.

V is TRBV7-2 and J is TRBJ2-7; 10 nucleotides line up with TRBD2. The V and J ends lost 5 bases and 2 bases, in that order; junction bases with no gene match: 6. The CDR3 is made up of 15 amino acids. Looked up from germline, CDR1 is SGHTA and CDR2 is FQGNSA. The DNA of the CDR3 is TGTGCCAGCAGCAAGGGACTAGCGTCCACCTACGAGCAGTACTTC. Its translation: CASSKGLASTYEQYF.

V usage is TRBV7-8 and J usage is TRBJ2-1; 8 bases fit TRBD1. CDR1 and CDR2 from the germline V gene are SGHVS and FQNEAQ. The junction had 5 bases not matched to a gene; V was cut back by 5 bases and J by 2 bases. The length of the CDR3 is 15 residues. CDR3 in amino acids: CASSLDRGTYNEQFF. CDR3 DNA: TGTGCCAGCAGCCTCGACAGGGGAACCTACAATGAGCAGTTCTTC.

The CDR3 nucleotides read TGCGCCAGCAATTTTCGACTAGCGGGAGATAATGAGCAGTTCTTC. Encoded protein: CASNFRLAGDNEQFF. This chain uses TRBV5-1 with TRBJ2-1, with TRBD2 matching 12 bases. Losses at the gene ends were 6 bases for V and 7 bases for J; bases not matched to a gene: 8. CDR1 and CDR2 from the germline V gene are SGHRS and YFSETQ. The CDR3 has 15 residues. Using reference TRBV5-1 and TRBJ2-1 for the parts outside the CDR3, the full variable domain is KAGVTQTPRYLIKTRGQQVTLSCSPISGHRSVSWYQQTPGQGLQFLFEYFSETQRNKGNFPGRFSGRQFSNSRSEMNVSTLELGDSALYLCASNFRLAGDNEQFFGPGTRLTVL.

This clonotype was picked up a small number of times. This chain uses TRBV20-1 with TRBJ2-3, with TRBD2 identical over 10 bases. This CDR3 has 15 residues. Germline V CDR1 and CDR2: DFQATT, SNEGSKA (reference sequence). CDR3 in amino acids: CSGPSGSSSGDTQYF. The CDR3, as DNA: TGCAGCGGCCCTAGCGGGAGCTCCAGTGGCGATACGCAGTATTTT.

The chain has TRBV29-1 and TRBJ2-3; 7 bases are shared with TRBD2. The J segment lost 4 bases and the V segment lost 6 bases, leaving 13 bases of the junction unmatched. The CDR3 runs to 15 residues. Looked up from germline, CDR1 is SQVTM and CDR2 is ANQGSEA. This CDR3 reads CSVEGAGFGPDTQYF. The CDR3 nucleotides read TGCAGCGTGGAGGGAGCGGGATTCGGTCCAGATACGCAGTATTTT.

This chain connects TRBV5-1 to TRBJ2-7, with D perhaps matching TRBD2 (7 bases). The CDR3 loop spans 14 amino acids. V lost 7 bases and J 3 bases, leaving 17 bases between the germline ends. CDR1 and CDR2 from the germline V gene are SGHRS and YFSETQ. The CDR3 region has the DNA TGCGCCAGCTCGGCGGTCGGGGGGCGCTACGAGCAGTACTTC. Translating it yields CASSAVGGRYEQYF. The whole variable domain, filled in from reference TRBV5-1 and TRBJ2-7, reads KAGVTQTPRYLIKTRGQQVTLSCSPISGHRSVSWYQQTPGQGLQFLFEYFSETQRNKGNFPGRFSGRQFSNSRSEMNVSTLELGDSALYLCASSAVGGRYEQYFGPGTRLTVT.

This clonotype showed up just a few times. V and J are TRBV29-1 and TRBJ1-4; no reliable D call. The CDR3 length is 15 residues. Germline V lookup: CDR1 SQVTM, CDR2 ANQGSEA. Trimming shortened V by 6 bases and J by 0 bases, and 14 bases separated the two germline ends. CDR3: CSVVGPSATNEKLFF. As DNA, the CDR3 is TGCAGCGTCGTTGGACCTTCTGCAACTAATGAAAAACTGTTTTTT.

The chain is built from TRBV5-1 and TRBJ2-1; 11 bases are a match to TRBD2. The CDR3 has 18 residues. Germline trimming cut 2 bases from V and 0 bases from J; bases unmatched to any gene: 7. Germline V gene sequence: CDR1 SGHRS, CDR2 YFSETQ. The CDR3 region has the DNA TGCGCCAGCAGCTTCGTAGCGGGAGGGCAGAGCTCCTACAATGAGCAGTTCTTC. Translated, it gives CASSFVAGGQSSYNEQFF.

This chain joins TRBV20-1 and TRBJ2-5; 11 nucleotides match TRBD2. The CDR3 spans 16 residues. The V segment lost 2 bases and the J segment 5 bases; nucleotides outside the gene matches: 10. Per the germline V gene, CDR1 is DFQATT and CDR2 is SNEGSKA (reference sequence). The CDR3 DNA reads as TGCAGTGCTAGAATTTTCGCTAGCGGGAGGTCTGAGACCCAGTACTTC. Its translation is CSARIFASGRSETQYF.

The CDR3 region is CASSTPRQNIQYF. The CDR3 coding sequence is TGTGCCAGCAGTACCCCCAGGCAGAACATTCAGTACTTC. The chain employs TRBV27 and TRBJ2-4; D uncertain. The length of the CDR3 is 13 residues. V was cut by 5 bases and J by 7 bases, with 12 bases left in between. CDR1 MNHEY and CDR2 SMNVEV come from the germline V gene (reference sequence).

This clonotype was counted a few times. This rearrangement joins TRBV5-1 to TRBJ2-1, with 7 bases fitting TRBD2. Germline CDR1 reads SGHRS; CDR2 reads YFSETQ. The V gene end was trimmed by 1 base and the J gene end by 1 base; junction bases not matched to a gene: 17. The CDR3 extends over 20 amino acids. The CDR3, as DNA: TGCGCCAGCAGCTTGATCTTCCCCTCGGGTAGCGGGTTATCCTACAATGAGCAGTTCTTC. It encodes CASSLIFPSGSGLSYNEQFF. The whole variable domain, filled in from reference TRBV5-1 and TRBJ2-1, reads KAGVTQTPRYLIKTRGQQVTLSCSPISGHRSVSWYQQTPGQGLQFLFEYFSETQRNKGNFPGRFSGRQFSNSRSEMNVSTLELGDSALYLCASSLIFPSGSGLSYNEQFFGPGTRLTVL.

This clonotype turned up a few times. CDR3 sequence (DNA): TGTGCCAGCAGCGCAGCCCGAACCGGGACTAGCACCAACAATGAGCAGTTCTTC. Translated, it gives CASSAARTGTSTNNEQFF. This sequence joins TRBV9 and TRBJ2-1; 9 bases line up with TRBD2. The CDR3 contains 18 residues. CDR1 and CDR2 from the germline V gene are SGDLS and YYNGEE. The J segment lost 5 bases and the V segment lost 3 bases, leaving 15 bases of the junction unmatched.

The chain links TRBV27 to TRBJ2-1; D may be TRBD1 (5 bases). The CDR3 is made up of 14 amino acids. Germline CDR1 and CDR2: MNHEY and SMNVEV (reference sequence). V lost 5 bases, J lost 5 bases, and 13 bases lay in between. CDR3 in DNA: TGTGCCAGCAGTCCCCTTCGCAGGGACAATGAGCAGTTCTTC. Residues: CASSPLRRDNEQFF.

This sequence joins TRBV7-9 and TRBJ1-5; D unclear. Germline V gene data show CDR1 as SEHNR and CDR2 as FQNEAQ (reference sequence). Trimming pared 1 base from V and 0 bases from J, leaving 4 bases between. There are 14 residues in the CDR3. The CDR3 sequence: CASSLETSNQPQHF. The CDR3 region has the DNA TGTGCCAGCAGCTTAGAGACTAGCAATCAGCCCCAGCATTTT.

The chain is built from TRBV28 and TRBJ2-7; 11 bases are shared with TRBD2. V shed 1 base and J 4 bases; nucleotides not matched to a gene: 9. The CDR3 contains 17 residues. In germline, CDR1 is MDHEN, CDR2 SYDVKM. CDR3 protein: CASSLSVAGGLPYEQYF. The CDR3 DNA is TGTGCCAGCAGTTTATCGGTAGCGGGAGGGCTTCCATACGAGCAGTACTTC.

This clonotype was detected only a few times. V usage is TRBV18 and J usage is TRBJ2-5; D assignment may be TRBD1 or TRBD2 (5 bases each). The CDR3 has 15 amino acids. Trimming stripped 3 bases from V and 1 base from J, with 12 bases between. The germline gives CDR1 KGHSH, CDR2 LQKENI. In nucleotides, the CDR3 is TGTGCCAGCTCACCTCTGGGACCGCGCCAAGAGACCCAGTACTTC. It specifies CASSPLGPRQETQYF.